Listed below are T cell receptor beta chains from one sample, sequenced in a study of shared clonotypes between healthy human individuals. The table came from immunoSEQ multiplex PCR; TCRdb's copy has only in-frame clones and leaves some out. The data contain approximately 2.5 million clones, about 92% of them singletons. The material sequenced was naive CD4+ T cells sorted from blood. These receptors were obtained from a man between 18 and 29 years old in good health. Both conserved end residues are part of each CDR3. A D gene is named only where the DNA matches it firmly. Some rows mark clone size as missing; the rest say once, few, many or name a class of expanded clone.

V gene: TRBV5-4; clone size: .; J gene: TRBJ2-1; D gene: .; CDR3 DNA: TGTGCCAGCAGCTTCTACAGGGTGGACAATGAGCAGTTCTTC; CDR3 protein: CASSFYRVDNEQFF
V gene: TRBV19; clone size: .; J gene: TRBJ1-1; D gene: .; CDR3 DNA: TGTGCCAGTAGTTCCGACAGGCAAGCAGCACCTTTCTTT; CDR3 protein: CASSSDRQAAPFF
V gene: TRBV2; clone size: .; J gene: TRBJ2-7; D gene: .; CDR3 DNA: TGTGCCAGCAGTGAACAGGGAGGTAGCTCCTACGAGCAGTACTTC; CDR3 protein: CASSEQGGSSYEQYF
V gene: TRBV6-5; clone size: .; J gene: TRBJ1-1; D gene: TRBD1; CDR3 DNA: TGTGCCAGCAGTTGGGGACAGGGGCTCAACACTGAAGCTTTCTTT; CDR3 protein: CASSWGQGLNTEAFF
V gene: TRBV7-2; clone size: few; J gene: TRBJ2-3; D gene: .; CDR3 DNA: TGTGCCAGCAGCTTAGGCACAGATACGCAGTATTTT; CDR3 protein: CASSLGTDTQYF
V gene: TRBV6-1; clone size: .; J gene: TRBJ2-7; D gene: .; CDR3 DNA: TGTGCCTCCTCTGTAGGGGGCTACGAGCAGTACTTC; CDR3 protein: CASSVGGYEQYF
V gene: TRBV15; clone size: .; J gene: TRBJ2-3; D gene: .; CDR3 DNA: TGTGCCACCAGCACGCTGGGATTGTGGACAGATACGCAGTATTTT; CDR3 protein: CATSTLGLWTDTQYF
V gene: TRBV7-9; clone size: once; J gene: TRBJ2-7; D gene: .; CDR3 DNA: TGTGCCAGCAGCTTAGGACTGGGCAGCGGCAAGCAGTACTTC; CDR3 protein: CASSLGLGSGKQYF
V gene: TRBV10-3; clone size: once; J gene: TRBJ2-7; D gene: TRBD1; CDR3 DNA: TGTGCCATCAGGGATCGGGACAGGGTGGCCGAGCAGTACTTC; CDR3 protein: CAIRDRDRVAEQYF
V gene: TRBV10-3; clone size: .; J gene: TRBJ2-7; D gene: .; CDR3 DNA: TGTGCCACGTACAGGTTCCCGTACGAGCAGTACTTC; CDR3 protein: CATYRFPYEQYF
V gene: TRBV28; clone size: .; J gene: TRBJ2-3; D gene: .; CDR3 DNA: TGTGCCAGCAGCCGTATCCCCGGAGATACGCAGTATTTT; CDR3 protein: CASSRIPGDTQYF
V gene: TRBV30; clone size: .; J gene: TRBJ2-7; D gene: .; CDR3 DNA: TGTGCCTGGAGTGTACAGGGCTACGAGCAGTACTTC; CDR3 protein: CAWSVQGYEQYF
V gene: TRBV5-4; clone size: once; J gene: TRBJ2-3; D gene: TRBD2; CDR3 DNA: TGTGCCAGCAGAATAGGCGGGGGGGCCGCAGATACGCAGTATTTT; CDR3 protein: CASRIGGGAADTQYF
V gene: TRBV7-2; clone size: .; J gene: TRBJ1-4; D gene: .; CDR3 DNA: TGTGCCAGCAGTGGAAGGCAAACTAATGAAAAACTGTTTTTT; CDR3 protein: CASSGRQTNEKLFF
V gene: TRBV10-3; clone size: .; J gene: TRBJ1-2; D gene: .; CDR3 DNA: TGTGCCATCAGTGAGTCGGGGCAGGCTATGGACTACACCTTC; CDR3 protein: CAISESGQAMDYTF
V gene: TRBV6-5; clone size: .; J gene: TRBJ2-7; D gene: TRBD2; CDR3 DNA: TGTGCCAGCAGTTACTCCCGGACTAGCGGAGCCCACGAGCAGTACTTC; CDR3 protein: CASSYSRTSGAHEQYF
V gene: TRBV27; clone size: few; J gene: TRBJ2-1; D gene: TRBD2; CDR3 DNA: TGTGCCAGCAGTTTTAGCGGGAGGGCCAGTGAGCAGTTCTTC; CDR3 protein: CASSFSGRASEQFF
V gene: TRBV18; clone size: .; J gene: TRBJ2-1; D gene: TRBD2; CDR3 DNA: TGTGCCAGCTCCTTACTCTCTACTAGCGGGGGGATTCACAATGAGCAGTTCTTC; CDR3 protein: CASSLLSTSGGIHNEQFF
V gene: TRBV29-1; clone size: .; J gene: TRBJ2-1; D gene: .; CDR3 DNA: TGCAGCGTTACTGGGGACGGGTACAATGAGCAGTTCTTC; CDR3 protein: CSVTGDGYNEQFF
V gene: TRBV25-1; clone size: once; J gene: TRBJ1-2; D gene: TRBD1; CDR3 DNA: TGTGCCAGCAGTGAACCGGGACAGGGGATTGGAGTAAGTGGCTACACCTTC; CDR3 protein: CASSEPGQGIGVSGYTF
V gene: TRBV19; clone size: .; J gene: TRBJ2-5; D gene: .; CDR3 DNA: TGTGCCAGTAGTATGAGGGCCACAGGGTCCCAAGAGACCCAGTACTTC; CDR3 protein: CASSMRATGSQETQYF
V gene: TRBV7-2; clone size: .; J gene: TRBJ2-1; D gene: TRBD2; CDR3 DNA: TGTGCCAGCAGCGTTCTGGCGGGGGGCTCCTACAATGAGCAGTTCTTC; CDR3 protein: CASSVLAGGSYNEQFF
V gene: TRBV4-2; clone size: .; J gene: TRBJ1-1; D gene: .; CDR3 DNA: TGTGCCAGCAGCCATGCCAAGAGGGGGGGGCCCCCATCTATGAACACTGAAGCTTTCTTT; CDR3 protein: CASSHAKRGGPPSMNTEAFF
V gene: TRBV5-1; clone size: .; J gene: TRBJ1-4; D gene: .; CDR3 DNA: TGCGCCAGCAGCTCGGACAGCCAAAAACTGTTTTTT; CDR3 protein: CASSSDSQKLFF
V gene: TRBV11-2; clone size: .; J gene: TRBJ1-4; D gene: .; CDR3 DNA: TGTGCCAGCAGCTTAGGTAGCCGTAATGAAAAACTGTTTTTT; CDR3 protein: CASSLGSRNEKLFF
V gene: TRBV30; clone size: .; J gene: TRBJ1-4; D gene: .; CDR3 DNA: TGTGCCTGGAGTTTTACATCTGCAACTAATGAAAAACTGTTTTTT; CDR3 protein: CAWSFTSATNEKLFF
V gene: TRBV5-1; clone size: .; J gene: TRBJ1-2; D gene: TRBD1; CDR3 DNA: TGCGCCAGCAGCTTAGGGGGCGCGATGAGTGGCTACACCTTC; CDR3 protein: CASSLGGAMSGYTF
V gene: TRBV5-4; clone size: .; J gene: TRBJ2-5; D gene: .; CDR3 DNA: TGTGCCAGCAGCTTGGTGTCGAACGGGGGCGTGAGGCAAGAGACCCAGTACTTC; CDR3 protein: CASSLVSNGGVRQETQYF
V gene: TRBV28; clone size: .; J gene: TRBJ1-1; D gene: .; CDR3 DNA: TGTGCCAGCAGTTTAGGAGGGGGAGGGGGCACTGAAGCTTTCTTT; CDR3 protein: CASSLGGGGGTEAFF
V gene: TRBV30; clone size: .; J gene: TRBJ1-2; D gene: .; CDR3 DNA: TGTGCCTGGACCCTCTACAGCCGCGGCTACACCTTC; CDR3 protein: CAWTLYSRGYTF
V gene: TRBV4-2; clone size: .; J gene: TRBJ2-7; D gene: TRBD2; CDR3 DNA: TGTGCCAGCAGCCAATCGTCTAGCGGGGGGGCCCCCGAGCAGTACTTC; CDR3 protein: CASSQSSSGGAPEQYF
V gene: TRBV7-3; clone size: .; J gene: TRBJ2-5; D gene: TRBD2; CDR3 DNA: TGTGCCAGCAGCCGCAGCGGGGGGTACCAAGAGACCCAGTACTTC; CDR3 protein: CASSRSGGYQETQYF
V gene: TRBV7-2; clone size: .; J gene: TRBJ2-7; D gene: .; CDR3 DNA: TGTGCCAGCAGCTTCTCGGGACCCCACTCCTACGAGCAGTACTTC; CDR3 protein: CASSFSGPHSYEQYF
V gene: TRBV5-1; clone size: once; J gene: TRBJ2-7; D gene: .; CDR3 DNA: TGCGCCAGCAGCTTGGCGGGGGACCTTTACGAGCAGTACTTC; CDR3 protein: CASSLAGDLYEQYF
V gene: TRBV18; clone size: .; J gene: TRBJ1-1; D gene: .; CDR3 DNA: TGTGCCAGCTCACCACCGGGGAATCGGAATACTGAAGCTTTCTTT; CDR3 protein: CASSPPGNRNTEAFF
V gene: TRBV30; clone size: .; J gene: TRBJ2-3; D gene: .; CDR3 DNA: TGTGCCTGGAGTGCTCTAGCAGATACGCAGTATTTT; CDR3 protein: CAWSALADTQYF
V gene: TRBV14; clone size: .; J gene: TRBJ2-1; D gene: .; CDR3 DNA: TGTGCCAGCAGCCAAGGCCCGAGGGTTCGCGATGAGCAGTTCTTC; CDR3 protein: CASSQGPRVRDEQFF
V gene: TRBV18; clone size: .; J gene: TRBJ2-2; D gene: .; CDR3 DNA: TGTGCCAGCTCACCAATCAGGTCGAACACCGGGGAGCTGTTTTTT; CDR3 protein: CASSPIRSNTGELFF
V gene: TRBV6-6; clone size: .; J gene: TRBJ2-3; D gene: .; CDR3 DNA: TGTGCCAGCAGTTCTAGCACAGATACGCAGTATTTT; CDR3 protein: CASSSSTDTQYF
V gene: TRBV7-2; clone size: once; J gene: TRBJ1-4; D gene: TRBD1; CDR3 DNA: TGTGCCAGCAGCTGGACAGGGGCAACTAATGAAAAACTGTTTTTT; CDR3 protein: CASSWTGATNEKLFF
V gene: TRBV6-5; clone size: .; J gene: TRBJ1-5; D gene: TRBD1; CDR3 DNA: TGTGCCAGTAATGGACAGGTCGATAGCAATCAGCCCCAGCATTTT; CDR3 protein: CASNGQVDSNQPQHF
V gene: TRBV29-1; clone size: .; J gene: TRBJ2-1; D gene: TRBD2; CDR3 DNA: TGCAGCGTTGAGGGGAGGCGGGGGTTGAATGAGCAGTTCTTC; CDR3 protein: CSVEGRRGLNEQFF
V gene: TRBV11-2; clone size: .; J gene: TRBJ2-7; D gene: .; CDR3 DNA: TGTGCCAGCAGGGGAGCCTACGAGCAGTACTTC; CDR3 protein: CASRGAYEQYF
V gene: TRBV7-7; clone size: .; J gene: TRBJ2-2; D gene: .; CDR3 DNA: TGTGCTAGCAGCTCGAGAGAGGGGACCGGGGAGCTGTTTTTT; CDR3 protein: CASSSREGTGELFF